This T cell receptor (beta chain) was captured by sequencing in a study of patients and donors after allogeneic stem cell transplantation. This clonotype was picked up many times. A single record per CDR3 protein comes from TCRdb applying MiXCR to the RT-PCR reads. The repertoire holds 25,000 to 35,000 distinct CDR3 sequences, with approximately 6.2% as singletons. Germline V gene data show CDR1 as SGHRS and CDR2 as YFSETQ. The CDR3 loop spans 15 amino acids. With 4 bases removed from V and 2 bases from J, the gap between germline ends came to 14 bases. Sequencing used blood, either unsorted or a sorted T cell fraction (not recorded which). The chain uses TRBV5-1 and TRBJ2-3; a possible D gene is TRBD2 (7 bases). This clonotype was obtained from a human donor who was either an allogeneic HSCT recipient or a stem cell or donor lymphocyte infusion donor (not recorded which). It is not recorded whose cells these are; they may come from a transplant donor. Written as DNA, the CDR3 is TGCGCCAGCAGCCCCGAGGGGGGGCCCACAGATACGCAGTATTTT. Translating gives CASSPEGGPTDTQYF.